Listed below are T cell receptor beta chains from one sample, sequenced in a study of blood T cells in healthy people across ages. TCRdb processed the 5' RACE reads anew with MiXCR; each CDR3 protein has one entry. The sample consists of hundreds of thousands of distinct CDR3 sequences, about 27% of them appearing once. The data also belong to a second study, concerning T cells of mothers and their children.

Sequenced: blood. The receptors were sampled from a boy aged 2 to 9 in good health. CDR3s include the opening cysteine and the closing phenylalanine or tryptophan. Each record gives: CDR3 protein, CDR3 DNA, J gene, V gene, clone size, D gene. A D gene is named only where the DNA matches it firmly. Rows may omit the clone size; those that give it use once, few, many or a size class.

CDR3aa: CASTSGGASGANVLTF
CDR3nt: TGCGCCAGCACTAGCGGGGGGGCTTCGGGGGCCAACGTCCTGACTTTC
j_gene: TRBJ2-6
v_gene: TRBV10-2
abundance: few
d_gene: TRBD2

CDR3aa: CASSPNGGQGETQYF
CDR3nt: TGTGCCAGCAGCCCCAACGGGGGGCAGGGAGAGACCCAGTACTTC
j_gene: TRBJ2-5
v_gene: TRBV12-3/TRBV12-4
abundance: few
d_gene: .

CDR3aa: CSALLAGPDTQYF
CDR3nt: TGCAGTGCTTTACTAGCGGGACCAGATACGCAGTATTTT
j_gene: TRBJ2-3
v_gene: TRBV20-1
abundance: .
d_gene: TRBD2

CDR3aa: CASSLGRTNTDTQYF
CDR3nt: TGTGCCAGCAGTTTAGGACGGACGAACACAGATACGCAGTATTTT
j_gene: TRBJ2-3
v_gene: TRBV28
abundance: .
d_gene: .

CDR3aa: CASSLASSGFYEQYF
CDR3nt: TGTGCCAGCAGCTTAGCGTCTAGCGGGTTCTACGAGCAGTACTTC
j_gene: TRBJ2-7
v_gene: TRBV11-2
abundance: .
d_gene: TRBD2

CDR3aa: CASSVGEGAEYEQYF
CDR3nt: TGTGCCAGCAGTGTAGGGGAGGGGGCCGAATACGAGCAGTACTTC
j_gene: TRBJ2-7
v_gene: TRBV9
abundance: .
d_gene: .

CDR3aa: CAIRGLAGASSTDTQYF
CDR3nt: TGTGCCATCAGGGGACTAGCGGGCGCCTCCAGCACAGATACGCAGTATTTT
j_gene: TRBJ2-3
v_gene: TRBV10-3
abundance: .
d_gene: TRBD2

CDR3aa: CATSVAVGANEQFF
CDR3nt: TGTGCCACCAGTGTAGCAGTGGGGGCCAATGAGCAGTTCTTC
j_gene: TRBJ2-1
v_gene: TRBV24-1
abundance: .
d_gene: .

CDR3aa: CASTFGATQQETQYF
CDR3nt: TGTGCCAGCACCTTCGGCGCGACTCAACAAGAGACCCAGTACTTC
j_gene: TRBJ2-5
v_gene: TRBV5-4
abundance: many
d_gene: .

CDR3aa: CASCFGAGELFF
CDR3nt: TGTGCCAGTTGCTTTGGGGCCGGGGAGCTGTTTTTT
j_gene: TRBJ2-2
v_gene: TRBV19
abundance: few
d_gene: .

CDR3aa: CASSSDRGGFGPYEQYF
CDR3nt: TGTGCCAGTTCTTCGGACAGGGGGGGTTTTGGGCCGTACGAGCAGTACTTC
j_gene: TRBJ2-7
v_gene: TRBV6-4
abundance: few
d_gene: TRBD1

CDR3aa: CASSYSGDRIDTQYF
CDR3nt: TGTGCCAGCAGTTACTCCGGCGATAGGATAGATACGCAGTATTTT
j_gene: TRBJ2-3
v_gene: TRBV6-5
abundance: .
d_gene: .

CDR3aa: CASSLQANEQFF
CDR3nt: TGTGCCAGCAGCCTACAGGCCAATGAGCAGTTCTTC
j_gene: TRBJ2-1
v_gene: TRBV7-9
abundance: .
d_gene: .

CDR3aa: CASSYSRPTATQYF
CDR3nt: TGTGCCAGCAGTTACAGCCGGCCTACAGCCACCCAGTACTTC
j_gene: TRBJ2-5
v_gene: TRBV6-2/TRBV6-3
abundance: few
d_gene: .

CDR3aa: CASSWSAEQFF
CDR3nt: TGTGCCAGCAGTTGGTCCGCTGAGCAGTTCTTC
j_gene: TRBJ2-1
v_gene: TRBV12-3/TRBV12-4
abundance: .
d_gene: .

CDR3aa: CASSPDGPNSNQPQHF
CDR3nt: TGTGCCAGCAGCCCGGACGGACCAAATAGCAATCAGCCCCAGCATTTT
j_gene: TRBJ1-5
v_gene: TRBV5-5
abundance: few
d_gene: .

CDR3aa: CASSQGLVVNEQFF
CDR3nt: TGTGCCAGCAGCCAAGGGCTAGTAGTCAATGAGCAGTTCTTC
j_gene: TRBJ2-1
v_gene: TRBV3-1
abundance: .
d_gene: .

CDR3aa: CASSPGLAETTDTQYF
CDR3nt: TGCGCCAGCAGCCCGGGACTAGCGGAGACCACAGATACGCAGTATTTT
j_gene: TRBJ2-3
v_gene: TRBV5-1
abundance: few
d_gene: TRBD2

CDR3aa: CASSLVGGDYEQYF
CDR3nt: TGTGCCAGCAGCTTGGTTGGTGGGGACTACGAGCAGTACTTC
j_gene: TRBJ2-7
v_gene: TRBV5-4
abundance: few
d_gene: .

CDR3aa: CASSILADEQFF
CDR3nt: TGTGCCAGCAGCATCCTAGCGGATGAGCAGTTCTTC
j_gene: TRBJ2-1
v_gene: TRBV7-9
abundance: once
d_gene: TRBD2

CDR3aa: CASHRVTEAFF
CDR3nt: TGTGCCAGCCATCGAGTCACTGAAGCTTTCTTT
j_gene: TRBJ1-1
v_gene: TRBV5-8
abundance: .
d_gene: .

CDR3aa: CASSGQGSTEAFF
CDR3nt: TGTGCCAGCAGCGGACAGGGCAGCACTGAAGCTTTCTTT
j_gene: TRBJ1-1
v_gene: TRBV11-2
abundance: many
d_gene: TRBD1

CDR3aa: CASSLTQGAPDTQYF
CDR3nt: TGTGCCAGCAGCTTAACGCAGGGGGCTCCAGATACGCAGTATTTT
j_gene: TRBJ2-3
v_gene: TRBV11-1
abundance: once
d_gene: TRBD1

CDR3aa: CSARGTKETQYF
CDR3nt: TGCAGTGCTCGGGGCACCAAAGAGACCCAGTACTTC
j_gene: TRBJ2-5
v_gene: TRBV20-1
abundance: .
d_gene: .

CDR3aa: CASSSRGAGTQYF
CDR3nt: TGTGCCAGCAGCTCCCGAGGGGCGGGGACCCAGTACTTC
j_gene: TRBJ2-5
v_gene: TRBV7-9
abundance: .
d_gene: .

CDR3aa: CASSEYRGGMGETQYF
CDR3nt: TGTGCCAGCAGTGAATACCGAGGGGGGATGGGGGAGACCCAGTACTTC
j_gene: TRBJ2-5
v_gene: TRBV25-1
abundance: .
d_gene: .

CDR3aa: CASSLESLGPLPAGYTF
CDR3nt: TGTGCCAGCAGCTTAGAATCACTGGGACCGCTACCTGCAGGCTACACCTTC
j_gene: TRBJ1-2
v_gene: TRBV13
abundance: few
d_gene: .

CDR3aa: CSVVSGAGGATGELFF
CDR3nt: TGCAGCGTTGTATCAGGGGCCGGAGGGGCCACCGGGGAGCTGTTTTTT
j_gene: TRBJ2-2
v_gene: TRBV29-1
abundance: .
d_gene: .

CDR3aa: CSALRQGSYEQYF
CDR3nt: TGCAGTGCTCTTAGACAGGGTTCCTACGAGCAGTACTTC
j_gene: TRBJ2-7
v_gene: TRBV20-1
abundance: few
d_gene: TRBD1

CDR3aa: CASGLAGGYNEQFF
CDR3nt: TGTGCCAGCGGACTGGCGGGGGGATACAATGAGCAGTTCTTC
j_gene: TRBJ2-1
v_gene: TRBV6-1
abundance: .
d_gene: TRBD2

CDR3aa: CASSPTPGTGTFF
CDR3nt: TGTGCCAGCAGCCCTACGCCCGGGACGGGAACTTTCTTT
j_gene: TRBJ1-1
v_gene: TRBV7-6
abundance: .
d_gene: .

CDR3aa: CSARPNLTGRRGIQYF
CDR3nt: TGCAGTGCTCGCCCTAACTTGACAGGGCGAAGAGGCATTCAGTACTTC
j_gene: TRBJ2-4
v_gene: TRBV20-1
abundance: .
d_gene: TRBD1

CDR3aa: CASSPPDIETQYF
CDR3nt: TGTGCCAGCAGCCCACCCGATATTGAGACCCAGTACTTC
j_gene: TRBJ2-5
v_gene: TRBV7-9
abundance: .
d_gene: .

CDR3aa: CASSRAYGSFSTQYF
CDR3nt: TGTGCCAGCAGCCGGGCCTACGGGTCCTTTAGTACGCAGTATTTT
j_gene: TRBJ2-3
v_gene: TRBV6-5
abundance: .
d_gene: .

CDR3aa: CATHGSRSPLHF
CDR3nt: TGTGCCACCCACGGCTCCAGGTCACCCCTCCACTTT
j_gene: TRBJ1-6
v_gene: TRBV21-1
abundance: few
d_gene: .

CDR3aa: CASSSSRDGYNEQFF
CDR3nt: TGTGCCAGCAGCTCGTCCCGGGACGGGTACAATGAGCAGTTCTTC
j_gene: TRBJ2-1
v_gene: TRBV7-9
abundance: .
d_gene: .

CDR3aa: CAISDPRFEETQYF
CDR3nt: TGTGCCATCAGTGATCCGAGATTCGAGGAGACCCAGTACTTC
j_gene: TRBJ2-5
v_gene: TRBV10-3
abundance: .
d_gene: .

CDR3aa: CASSVDGGAYETQYF
CDR3nt: TGTGCCAGCAGCGTAGATGGGGGGGCTTACGAGACCCAGTACTTC
j_gene: TRBJ2-5
v_gene: TRBV9
abundance: .
d_gene: .

CDR3aa: CASSLQGETGETQYF
CDR3nt: TGTGCCAGCAGCTTACAAGGGGAGACTGGCGAGACCCAGTACTTC
j_gene: TRBJ2-5
v_gene: TRBV7-3
abundance: .
d_gene: .

CDR3aa: CASRLGHRKETQYF
CDR3nt: TGTGCCAGCAGGTTAGGACACCGAAAAGAGACCCAGTACTTC
j_gene: TRBJ2-5
v_gene: TRBV7-9
abundance: .
d_gene: .

CDR3aa: CASSLMGLPHNEQFF
CDR3nt: TGTGCCAGCAGCTTAATGGGTCTGCCCCACAATGAGCAGTTCTTC
j_gene: TRBJ2-1
v_gene: TRBV7-3
abundance: few
d_gene: .

CDR3aa: CATSRDRERDEQCF
CDR3nt: TGTGCCACCAGCAGAGACAGGGAGCGGGACGAGCAGTGCTTC
j_gene: TRBJ2-7
v_gene: TRBV15
abundance: few
d_gene: TRBD2

CDR3aa: CATSSDSHSGNTIYF
CDR3nt: TGTGCCACCAGCAGCGACAGCCACTCTGGAAACACCATATATTTT
j_gene: TRBJ1-3
v_gene: TRBV15
abundance: .
d_gene: .

CDR3aa: CSASRTSGRAYYEQYF
CDR3nt: TGCAGTGCTTCCCGGACTAGCGGGAGGGCCTATTACGAGCAGTACTTC
j_gene: TRBJ2-7
v_gene: TRBV20-1
abundance: few
d_gene: TRBD2

CDR3aa: CASSEWGSQPPYGYTF
CDR3nt: TGTGCCAGCAGTGAATGGGGCAGCCAGCCCCCCTATGGCTACACCTTC
j_gene: TRBJ1-2
v_gene: TRBV6-1
abundance: .
d_gene: .

CDR3aa: CASSQVWASYYEQYF
CDR3nt: TGCGCCAGCAGCCAAGTTTGGGCTAGTTATTACGAGCAGTACTTC
j_gene: TRBJ2-7
v_gene: TRBV4-1
abundance: few
d_gene: .

CDR3aa: CASSAQDRGFDEKLFF
CDR3nt: TGTGCCAGCAGCGCCCAGGACAGGGGGTTCGATGAAAAACTGTTTTTT
j_gene: TRBJ1-4
v_gene: TRBV7-9
abundance: few
d_gene: TRBD1

CDR3aa: CSARKVTLFDEQYF
CDR3nt: TGCAGTGCTAGAAAGGTGACGTTGTTCGACGAGCAGTACTTC
j_gene: TRBJ2-7
v_gene: TRBV20-1
abundance: .
d_gene: .

CDR3aa: CAISDPPDNEQFF
CDR3nt: TGTGCCATCAGTGACCCGCCTGACAATGAACAGTTCTTC
j_gene: TRBJ2-1
v_gene: TRBV10-3
abundance: .
d_gene: .

CDR3aa: CSAMTSGRSGNEQFF
CDR3nt: TGCAGTGCTATGACTAGCGGGAGGAGCGGCAATGAGCAGTTCTTC
j_gene: TRBJ2-1
v_gene: TRBV20-1
abundance: .
d_gene: TRBD2

CDR3aa: CSATPAGGYEQYF
CDR3nt: TGCAGTGCCACCCCGGCGGGCGGTTACGAGCAGTACTTC
j_gene: TRBJ2-7
v_gene: TRBV20-1
abundance: .
d_gene: .